Below, 9 T cell receptor beta chains from the same sample are listed, as sequenced in a study of cytomegalovirus exposure and HLA in healthy donors. Both 60 Vbeta primers and 13 Jbeta primers went into the PCR. Assay used: immunoSEQ multiplex PCR; TCRdb lists only in-frame clones, some missing. Of around 120,000 clones in the sample, 65% to 80% were seen once. What was sequenced was PBMCs. These receptors were taken from a man aged 30 to 45 in good health and CMV-seronegative.

V usage is TRBV28 and J usage is TRBJ1-3; the match to TRBD1 covers 7 bases. This CDR3 region has 14 residues. Per germline, CDR1 MDHEN and CDR2 SYDVKM. Losses at the gene ends were 6 bases for V and 2 bases for J; bases not matched to a gene: 4. The CDR3 spells CASRTGLPGNTIYF. The CDR3 nucleotides read TGTGCCAGCAGGACAGGGCTGCCTGGAAACACCATATATTTT. Together with reference TRBV28 and TRBJ1-3, the CDR3 gives the full variable domain: DVKVTQSSRYLVKRTGEKVFLECVQDMDHENMFWYRQDPGLGLRLIYFSYDVKMKEKGDIPEGYSVSREKKERFSLILESASTNQTSMYLCASRTGLPGNTIYFGEGSWLTVV.

The chain has TRBV5-1 and TRBJ1-1; D is possibly TRBD1 (5 bases). The V end was cut by 2 bases, the J end by 3 bases, with 14 bases between. This CDR3 region has 15 residues. Germline lookup yields CDR1 SGHRS and CDR2 YFSETQ. In nucleotides, the CDR3 is TGCGCCAGCAGCTTTAGGGGCCACGAGGACACTGAAGCTTTCTTT. Translating it yields CASSFRGHEDTEAFF.

This chain uses TRBV29-1 with TRBJ1-3; 9 bases fit TRBD1. From germline, CDR1 is SQVTM and CDR2 ANQGSEA. Unmatched junction bases numbered 15, after V lost 8 bases and J lost 1 base. The CDR3 contains 17 residues. CDR3 DNA: TGCAGCTTTCGCCACGCCGGGACAGGGCCTTCTGGAAACACCATATATTTT. Protein product: CSFRHAGTGPSGNTIYF.

The rearrangement links TRBV27 to TRBJ2-1; the D gene is possibly TRBD2 (6 bases). Germline V gene data show CDR1 as MNHEY and CDR2 as SMNVEV (reference sequence). The CDR3 covers 16 residues. The V end lost 5 bases, the J end lost 10 bases, and 24 bases lay between the germline ends. CDR3 residues: CASSPRRGTDNWEQFF. Written as DNA, the CDR3 is TGTGCCAGCAGTCCACGACGCGGGACCGACAATTGGGAGCAGTTCTTC.

This chain joins TRBV28 and TRBJ2-1; the match to TRBD2 covers 9 bases. Germline CDR1 reads MDHEN; CDR2 reads SYDVKM. CDR3 length equals 15 residues. V dropped 5 bases and J dropped 4; count of bases not matched to a gene: 6. This CDR3 reads CASSHSSGSYNEQFF. Written as DNA, the CDR3 is TGTGCCAGCAGTCACAGTAGCGGGAGTTACAATGAGCAGTTCTTC.

This clone appeared a few times. This chain uses TRBV30 with TRBJ2-5; D might be TRBD1 (5 bases). With 3 bases removed from V and 0 bases from J, the gap between germline ends came to 8 bases. From germline, CDR1 is GTSNPN and CDR2 SVGIG (reference sequence). The CDR3 is 13 residues long. The CDR3 is CAWRRQYQETQYF. The CDR3 DNA follows: TGTGCCTGGAGAAGACAGTACCAAGAGACCCAGTACTTC.

This clone was picked up a small number of times. The chain carries TRBV28 and TRBJ2-1; D is perhaps TRBD1 (6 bases). V was clipped by 5 bases and J by 7 bases, with 24 bases between them. Germline CDR1 and CDR2: MDHEN and SYDVKM. The length of the CDR3 is 17 residues. Here the CDR3 reads CASSRLLTGRGKNEQFF. The CDR3 bases are TGTGCCAGCAGTAGATTACTAACGGGCAGGGGTAAGAATGAGCAGTTCTTC.

The chain couples TRBV19 to TRBJ1-4, with 7 bases aligning to TRBD1. CDR1 and CDR2 (germline): LNHDA, SQIVND (reference sequence). The CDR3 is 14 residues long. The V segment lost 6 bases and the J segment 4 bases; nucleotides outside the gene matches: 5. Here the CDR3 reads CASRLQGSNEKLFF. Written as DNA, the CDR3 is TGTGCCAGTAGGCTACAGGGGAGTAATGAAAAACTGTTTTTT. Drawing the rest from reference TRBV19 and TRBJ1-4, the complete variable domain is DGGITQSPKYLFRKEGQNVTLSCEQNLNHDAMYWYRQDPGQGLRLIYYSQIVNDFQKGDIAEGYSVSREKKESFPLTVTSAQKNPTAFYLCASRLQGSNEKLFFGSGTQLSVL.

The chain has TRBV19 and TRBJ2-2; tentatively, D is TRBD2 (5 bases). The CDR3 length is 16 residues. Germline-derived CDR1 and CDR2 are LNHDA and SQIVND (reference sequence). V dropped 3 bases and J dropped 2 bases, with 13 bases sitting between them. The CDR3 sequence is CASSIGAGLNTGELFF. CDR3 nucleotides: TGTGCCAGTAGTATCGGTGCGGGCCTCAACACCGGGGAGCTGTTTTTT.